This TCR beta chain appears in the sequencing data of a study of a mutant IDH1 vaccine in newly diagnosed glioma. Study-wide background: The start of vaccination came 4-6 weeks after radiotherapy alone, or with temozolomide cycles. Overall study findings and caveats: Whatever changes occurred in top peripheral T cell clonotypes seemed unrelated to pseudoprogression.

Described time point: week 47, end of study. In the vaccine, a single dose held 300 ug of the mutant IDH1 20-mer peptide, along with topical imiquimod. Sequencing used immunoSEQ multiplex PCR; TCRdb keeps in-frame clones, though not all of them. The profile shows about 83,000 clones, approximately 80% of them singletons. V was shortened by 5 bases and J by 6 bases, with 8 bases between the two germline ends. The CDR3 sequence is 12 residues long. From germline, CDR1 is SGHTA and CDR2 FQGNSA. Points on this clone: What it binds is not known.

The genes are TRBV7-2 and TRBJ1-5; D perhaps matches TRBD1 (5 bases). The clonotype originates from a middle-aged man with glioma. Source: PBMCs, taken from a glioma patient whose treatment included an IDH1 peptide vaccine. This CDR3 is CASSPQGQPQHF. As DNA, the CDR3 is TGTGCCAGCAGCCCTCAGGGTCAGCCCCAGCATTTT.